This T cell receptor beta chain was sequenced during a study of post-analysis software for immune sequencing data. Study-wide background: Relapsing-remitting, secondary progressive and progressive-relapsing multiple sclerosis courses were included.

Findings of the study overall: Samples sharing a preparation batch grouped tightly together when assessed by F measure. Five or six TRBV segments, including TRBV5-6, TRBV5-1 and TRBV20-1, were more frequent in patients than controls. Controls had significantly higher normalized Chao1 diversity than multiple sclerosis patients.

The V and J ends lost 5 bases and 3 bases, in that order; junction bases with no gene match: 11. Germline V gene lookup returns CDR1 MNHEY and CDR2 SMNVEV (reference sequence). This CDR3 is 16 amino acids long. Unique molecular identifiers were present in the TCR beta cDNA libraries. There were 1 to 10 million T cells, and 450,000 to 550,000 cDNA molecules came from them. TCRdb fed the PCR reads into MiXCR, producing one record per CDR3 protein. The table includes some 450,000 distinct CDR3 sequences, 45% detected once. Notes on this clonotype: The antigen is not known.

This TCR was recovered from a girl aged 5-17 years with multiple sclerosis. V usage is TRBV27 and J usage is TRBJ2-3, with 7 nucleotides matching TRBD2. Input material: blood. In DNA form, the CDR3 reads TGTGCCAGCAGTACCCGAGGCGGGAGTTTAACAGATACGCAGTATTTT. It encodes CASSTRGGSLTDTQYF.